This T cell receptor (beta chain) was retrieved from a study of blood T cell repertoires in COVID-19. Study information: The study drew acute and convalescent COVID-19 samples from the United States, Italy and Spain. T cells, B-cell-depleted T cells, or PBMCs supplied cDNA or gDNA.

The V gene's germline CDR1 is SGHTA and CDR2 FQGNSA. Trimming removed 2 bases at V and 3 bases at J, with 8 bases between. This CDR3 contains 14 residues. Sequenced by immunoSEQ multiplex PCR; TCRdb stores in-frame clones only, minus some. There are tens of thousands of clones in the sample; 70% to 85% occur only once, and approximately 25% lies in the top ten. Material: peripheral blood. The clonotype was recovered from a human donor with acute or convalescent COVID-19. The donor label of this sample is uncertain. The chain employs TRBV7-2 and TRBJ1-5, with D uncertain. CDR3 in amino acids: CASSLHNNNQPQHF. CDR3 sequence (DNA): TGTGCCAGCAGCTTACACAACAACAATCAGCCCCAGCATTTT.